The 12 T cell receptor beta chains below were found in one sample sequenced in a study of T cell responses to AZD1222 COVID-19 vaccine. Clones were sequenced by immunoSEQ multiplex PCR, and TCRdb holds only the in-frame ones, with some missing. The table lists approximately 28,000 clones, roughly 93% of them singletons, with around 8.1% in the top ten. This material consisted of peripheral blood, taken on day 0 of AZD1222 vaccination. The receptors shown here come from an adult in good health.

DNA for the CDR3: TGCGCCAGCAGCGACGGACTAGCGGGGGGGCTTGAGCAGTACTTC. Encoded protein: CASSDGLAGGLEQYF. This chain connects TRBV5-1 to TRBJ2-7; 15 bases agree with TRBD2. Germline assignment: CDR1 SGHRS and CDR2 YFSETQ. V was pared by 4 bases and J by 7 bases, with 6 bases of the junction left unmatched. The CDR3 length is 15 residues.

The chain carries TRBV5-6 and TRBJ2-7; TRBD1 or TRBD2 may be the D gene (5 bases each). CDR1 and CDR2 (germline): SGHDT, YYEEEE. The germline V and J ends were trimmed by 3 bases and 4 bases, with 14 bases remaining between them. The CDR3 consists of 14 residues. The CDR3 sequence is CASSWGTGSYEQYF. In nucleotides, the CDR3 is TGTGCCAGCAGCTGGGGGACGGGGAGTTACGAGCAGTACTTC.

The chain has TRBV3-1 (or the pseudogene TRBV3-2) and TRBJ1-6; no definite D call. V lost 0 bases, J lost 10 bases, and 13 bases lay in between. Germline V gene lookup returns CDR1 LGHDT and CDR2 YNNKEL (reference sequence). CDR3 length equals 15 residues. CDR3 sequence (DNA): TGTGCCAGCAGCCAAGATACAGAGGTACGATCACCCCTCCACTTT. Amino acid sequence: CASSQDTEVRSPLHF.

The rearrangement uses TRBV27 and TRBJ2-7, with a tentative D call TRBD1 (6 bases). CDR3 length: 13 residues. V lost 8 bases and J 0 bases, leaving 11 bases between the germline ends. The germline V gene encodes CDR1 MNHEY and CDR2 SMNVEV (reference sequence). CDR3 sequence reads: CASADRSSYEQYF. Here the CDR3 DNA reads TGTGCCAGCGCAGACAGGAGCTCCTACGAGCAGTACTTC.

The chain uses TRBV18 and TRBJ2-7; 14 nucleotides line up with TRBD2. With 5 bases clipped from V and 0 bases from J, the junction kept 6 bases outside the gene matches. Germline lookup yields CDR1 KGHSH and CDR2 LQKENI. The CDR3 totals 17 residues. The CDR3, as DNA: TGTGCCAGCTCATCCGGACTAGCGGGAGGACCCTCCTACGAGCAGTACTTC. Translating gives CASSSGLAGGPSYEQYF. The entire variable domain, with the rest obtained from reference TRBV18 and TRBJ2-7, is as follows: NAGVMQNPRHLVRRRGQEARLRCSPMKGHSHVYWYRQLPEEGLKFMVYLQKENIIDESGMPKERFSAEFPKEGPSILRIQQVVRGDSAAYFCASSSGLAGGPSYEQYFGPGTRLTVT.

This clone was detected only once. V is TRBV18 and J is TRBJ2-7; D gene unclear. V shed 3 bases and J shed 0 bases, with 12 bases lying between them. The CDR3 is 15 residues long. The V gene's germline CDR1 is KGHSH and CDR2 LQKENI. CDR3 nucleotides: TGTGCCAGCTCACCCGACACCTCTGGCTCCTACGAGCAGTACTTC. This translates into CASSPDTSGSYEQYF.

The chain combines TRBV27 with TRBJ1-6; D perhaps matches TRBD1 (6 bases). The length of the CDR3 is 13 residues. V was cut by 8 bases and J by 10 bases, with 15 bases left in between. Germline V gene sequence: CDR1 MNHEY, CDR2 SMNVEV (reference sequence). The CDR3 protein is CASANTGPSPLHF. The CDR3 coding sequence is TGTGCCAGCGCCAATACAGGGCCCTCACCCCTCCACTTT.

This rearrangement joins TRBV6-4 to TRBJ2-3; D is unresolved. The V gene lost 2 bases and the J gene lost 8 bases, with 14 bases spanning the gap. Germline V lookup: CDR1 MRHNA, CDR2 SNTAGT. The CDR3 runs 14 residues. The CDR3 DNA reads TGTGCCAGCAGTGACACTGCGGACGCTACTACGCAGTATTTT. Protein product: CASSDTADATTQYF.

The rearrangement joins TRBV14 to TRBJ1-2; D call uncertain. V dropped 6 bases and J dropped 0 bases, with 5 bases sitting between them. Germline CDR1 is SGHDN and CDR2 is FVKESK. This CDR3 contains 12 residues. In DNA, the CDR3 is TGTGCCAGCAGTCCCGCTAACTATGGCTACACCTTC. Translation: CASSPANYGYTF.

V and J are TRBV6-5 and TRBJ1-2; no reliable D call. Per germline, CDR1 MNHEY and CDR2 SVGAGI. V lost 5 bases, J lost 3 bases, and 16 bases lay in between. This CDR3 region has 15 residues. CDR3 region: CASSPTEMTYYGYTF. CDR3 DNA: TGTGCCAGCAGTCCCACCGAGATGACTTACTATGGCTACACCTTC.

The chain joins TRBV28 to TRBJ2-1; weak D call: TRBD1 (5 bases). The CDR3 has 14 residues. Looked up from germline, CDR1 is MDHEN and CDR2 is SYDVKM. V lost 3 bases to trimming and J lost 9 bases, with 15 bases between them. CDR3 nucleotide sequence: TGTGCCAGCAGTTTTGTGGACACCCGCCCTGAGCAGTTCTTC. It specifies CASSFVDTRPEQFF. The whole variable domain, filled in from reference TRBV28 and TRBJ2-1, reads DVKVTQSSRYLVKRTGEKVFLECVQDMDHENMFWYRQDPGLGLRLIYFSYDVKMKEKGDIPEGYSVSREKKERFSLILESASTNQTSMYLCASSFVDTRPEQFFGPGTRLTVL.

The V gene is TRBV6-1, the J gene TRBJ1-2; possible D gene TRBD1, 6 bases. The germline CDR1 and CDR2 sequences are MNHNS and SASEGT. The CDR3 loop spans 13 amino acids. V gave up 9 bases and J gave up 3 bases, with 14 bases separating them. CDR3 amino acids: CASSLTGDYGYTF. CDR3 coding DNA: TGTGCCAGTTCTTTGACAGGAGACTATGGCTACACCTTC.